This T cell receptor beta chain was found in a study of CXCR3-negative and CXCR3-positive naive CD8 T cells. Study information: Cumulative TRB read yield was approximately 135 million, averaging about 1.5 +/- 0.3 million per library. The study's findings and limits: Each naive subset displayed comparably high diversity, whereas memory CD8+ cells displayed much lower diversity. Within a donor, both naive subsets shared TRBV-TRBJ usage, unlike memory cells.

About this clonotype: Its antigen remains unidentified.

Investigators sorted each CD8+ T cell subset in triplicate, taking 300,000 or so cells each time. Preparation of TRB cDNA libraries relied on 5' RACE carrying UMI labels. TCRdb re-called the 5' RACE reads, yielding one record per CDR3 amino acid sequence without DNA. The sample's table shows tens of thousands of distinct CDR3 sequences. The source is a human donor in good health. Some clones in this sample may be carry-over from other donors' samples. The sample consisted of memory CD8+ T cells from blood.

The CDR3 loop reads CASSLEVAANEKLFF. The chain recombines TRBV7-6 with TRBJ1-4. CDR3 length equals 15 residues. CDR1 and CDR2 from the germline V gene are SGHVS and FNYEAQ.